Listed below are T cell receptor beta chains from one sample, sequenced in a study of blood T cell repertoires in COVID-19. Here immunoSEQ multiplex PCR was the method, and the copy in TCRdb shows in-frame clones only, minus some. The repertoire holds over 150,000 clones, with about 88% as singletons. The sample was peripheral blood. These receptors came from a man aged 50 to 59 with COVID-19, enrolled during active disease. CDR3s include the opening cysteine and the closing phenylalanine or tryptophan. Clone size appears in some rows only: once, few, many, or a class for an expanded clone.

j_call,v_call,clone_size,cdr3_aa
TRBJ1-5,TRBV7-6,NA,CASSLETGLHNQPQHF
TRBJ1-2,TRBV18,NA,CASSPFGGPGEANYGYTF
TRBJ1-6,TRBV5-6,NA,CASSPGRVAALHF
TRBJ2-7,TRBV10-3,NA,CAISLGQRPYEQYF
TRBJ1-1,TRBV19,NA,CASSITTENTEAFF
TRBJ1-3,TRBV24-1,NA,CATSQGDGNTIYF
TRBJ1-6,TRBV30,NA,CAWSAGRRALHF
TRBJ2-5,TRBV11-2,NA,CASSFRRELLGETQYF
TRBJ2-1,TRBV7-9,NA,CASSLTGTSGGINEQFF
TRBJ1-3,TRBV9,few,CASSVGTAGNTIYF
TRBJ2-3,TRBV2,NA,CATQVTRAGIYTQYF
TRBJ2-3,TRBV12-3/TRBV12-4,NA,CASSYRGTDTQYF
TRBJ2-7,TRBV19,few,CASSTTGGALVEQYF
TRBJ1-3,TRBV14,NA,CASSDNWGGPNRNTIYF
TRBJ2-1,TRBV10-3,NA,CAISEQSGRAINEQFF
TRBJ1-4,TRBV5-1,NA,CASSLGQELANEKLFF
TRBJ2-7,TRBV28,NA,CASSRRPTVVADEQYF
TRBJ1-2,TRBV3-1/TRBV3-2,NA,CASSLGGAGNYGYTF
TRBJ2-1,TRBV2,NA,CASRRGGGANNEQFF
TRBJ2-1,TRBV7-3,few,CASSPQGGAGNEQFF
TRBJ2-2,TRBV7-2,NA,CASSLGLAGRTGELFF
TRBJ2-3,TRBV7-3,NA,CASSIGPGRSDTQYF
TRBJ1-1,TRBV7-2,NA,CASSTRQGAAEAFF
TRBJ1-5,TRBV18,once,CASSPGQGLNQPQHF
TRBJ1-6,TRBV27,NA,CASSLQGSYNSPLHF
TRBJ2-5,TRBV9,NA,CASSPPEAQETQYF
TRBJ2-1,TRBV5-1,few,CASSTGQGRDEQFF
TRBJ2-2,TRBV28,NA,CASLGGGYTGELFF
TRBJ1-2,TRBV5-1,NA,CASSYPREGGGYTF
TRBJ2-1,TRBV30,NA,CAWRPAGGYNEQFF
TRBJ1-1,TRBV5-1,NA,CASSVQGPTEAFF
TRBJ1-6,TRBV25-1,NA,CASTRGGLASPLHF
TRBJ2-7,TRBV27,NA,CASSFAPDRGYEQYF
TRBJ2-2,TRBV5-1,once,CASSGGAPTSSGELFF
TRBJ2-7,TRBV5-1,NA,CASSLDYAGYEQYF